This TCR beta chain was identified during a study of CD8+CD57+ T cells in acquired aplastic anemia. Study information: 3 to 4 ug was the average amount of DNA from sorted CD4+ and CD8+ cells.

Patients chosen for sequencing had shown CD8+CD57+ cell expansion by flow cytometry. Profiling of TCR beta VDJ combinations and CDR3 sequences used genomic DNA as template. TCRdb re-analysed the reads in MiXCR, keeping a single row per CDR3 protein. Here the sample spans 310,000 or so distinct CDR3 sequences, approximately 57% being singletons. Study conclusions and caveats: A set of roughly 27 CD8+ CDR3 sequences was shared between patients and controls, and these sequences appeared highly expressed in patients.

As for this clonotype: The antigen remains unidentified.

The germline V and J ends were trimmed by 6 bases and 8 bases, with 10 bases remaining between them. This CDR3 is 12 amino acids long. CDR1 and CDR2 (germline): SGHAT, FQNNGV. The source material was sorted CD4+, CD8+, or CD8+CD57+ T cells (not recorded which) from PBMCs. The rearrangement joins TRBV11-2 to TRBJ2-2; D gene unclear. This receptor was obtained from a human donor with aplastic anemia. The CDR3 sequence is CASRPSTGELFF. The CDR3 nucleotides read TGTGCCAGCAGGCCCTCGACAGGGGAGCTGTTTTTT. Complete variable domain (other parts from reference TRBV11-2 and TRBJ2-2): EAGVAQSPRYKIIEKRQSVAFWCNPISGHATLYWYQQILGQGPKLLIQFQNNGVVDDSQLPKDRFSAERLKGVDSTLKIQPAKLEDSAVYLCASRPSTGELFFGEGSRLTVL.